These T cell receptor beta chains were read from a single sample in a study of cytomegalovirus exposure and HLA in healthy donors. Sequenced by immunoSEQ multiplex PCR; TCRdb stores in-frame clones only, minus some. The table lists 130,000 to 150,000 clones, 9.4% of them singletons. Source material: PBMCs. The receptors stem from a male donor in good health and CMV-seronegative. The CDR3 runs from the conserved cysteine through the conserved F or W. D genes are given only for firm matches. Some rows mark clone size as missing; the rest say once, few, many or name a class of expanded clone.

v_gene	d_gene	abundance	j_gene	CDR3aa	CDR3nt
TRBV28	TRBD1	.	TRBJ2-7	CASKTGGYYEQYF	TGTGCCAGCAAGACAGGGGGTTACTACGAGCAGTACTTC
TRBV30	TRBD1	few	TRBJ1-1	CAWNEGAGTEAFF	TGTGCCTGGAACGAGGGGGCAGGAACTGAAGCTTTCTTT
TRBV7-9	TRBD2	.	TRBJ2-3	CASSGSGGADTQYF	TGTGCCAGCAGCGGTAGCGGGGGAGCAGATACGCAGTATTTT
TRBV19	.	few	TRBJ2-7	CASSILDRAYEQYF	TGTGCCAGTAGTATACTGGACAGAGCCTACGAGCAGTACTTC
TRBV10-3	TRBD1	.	TRBJ2-7	CAIRWDSYEQYF	TGTGCCATCAGGTGGGACAGCTACGAGCAGTACTTC
TRBV6-5	.	few	TRBJ2-7	CASNDGLGRSYEQYF	TGTGCCAGTAACGACGGACTTGGGAGGTCCTACGAGCAGTACTTC
TRBV7-7	TRBD2	few	TRBJ2-1	CASSVRQTSGSSYNEQFF	TGTGCCAGCAGCGTGCGTCAGACTAGCGGGAGCTCCTACAATGAGCAGTTCTTC
TRBV4-3	TRBD2	few	TRBJ2-3	CASSQDLLLAGGPDTQYF	TGCGCCAGCAGCCAAGACCTCCTACTAGCGGGGGGGCCAGATACGCAGTATTTT
TRBV6-4	TRBD1	.	TRBJ1-5	CASSPQGAGQPQHF	TGTGCCAGCAGCCCTCAGGGGGCCGGGCAGCCCCAGCATTTT
TRBV2	.	few	TRBJ2-7	CASREESEQYF	TGTGCCAGCAGGGAGGAGAGCGAGCAGTACTTC
TRBV27	.	few	TRBJ1-5	CASRYGVHSNQPQHF	TGTGCCAGCCGATACGGGGTCCATAGCAATCAGCCCCAGCATTTT
TRBV6-1	.	few	TRBJ1-1	CASRGPGGVNTEAFF	TGTGCCAGCAGGGGGCCCGGGGGGGTGAACACTGAAGCTTTCTTT
TRBV9	.	.	TRBJ1-2	CASSSQGRGYTF	TGTGCCAGCAGTTCACAGGGACGCGGCTACACCTTC
TRBV2	TRBD1	.	TRBJ2-2	CASRDPGGAGTGELFF	TGTGCCAGCAGGGACCCAGGGGGCGCGGGCACCGGGGAGCTGTTTTTT
TRBV5-1	TRBD1	few	TRBJ1-2	CASSLDGQGVGRGYTF	TGCGCCAGCAGCTTGGATGGACAGGGGGTCGGGAGAGGCTACACCTTC
TRBV28	TRBD1	few	TRBJ1-1	CASSLTGQRIPANTEAFF	TGTGCCAGCAGTCTCACGGGACAGCGAATCCCGGCTAACACTGAAGCTTTCTTT
TRBV7-3	.	.	TRBJ1-3	CASSLRGGGSGNTIYF	TGTGCCAGCAGCTTAAGGGGGGGAGGCTCTGGAAACACCATATATTTT
TRBV15	TRBD2	few	TRBJ2-1	CATSTKGLAGFDEQFF	TGTGCCACCAGCACAAAGGGACTAGCGGGATTTGATGAGCAGTTCTTC
TRBV7-2	TRBD2	.	TRBJ2-7	CASSLGPSGNYEQYF	TGTGCCAGCAGCTTAGGTCCTAGCGGGAATTACGAGCAGTACTTC
TRBV5-1	TRBD1	.	TRBJ2-5	CASSLLGTVQETQYF	TGCGCCAGCAGCTTGCTTGGGACAGTACAAGAGACCCAGTACTTC
TRBV25-1	.	.	TRBJ1-2	CASSGPGFRYGYTF	TGTGCCAGCAGTGGTCCGGGATTTCGCTATGGCTACACCTTC
TRBV27	TRBD1	.	TRBJ1-5	CASSFVGGQGAVKPQHF	TGTGCCAGCAGTTTTGTAGGGGGACAGGGGGCAGTCAAGCCCCAGCATTTT
TRBV27	TRBD2	.	TRBJ2-1	CASSFRGGYNEQFF	TGTGCCAGCAGTTTCCGGGGGGGATACAATGAGCAGTTCTTC
TRBV9	TRBD1	few	TRBJ2-2	CASSPIKGTENTGELFF	TGTGCCAGCAGCCCTATTAAGGGGACAGAGAACACCGGGGAGCTGTTTTTT
TRBV11-2	.	.	TRBJ2-7	CASSSISYEQYF	TGTGCCAGCAGCTCTATCTCCTACGAGCAGTACTTC
TRBV18	.	few	TRBJ2-3	CASSPPVQVGTDTQYF	TGTGCCAGCTCACCACCGGTACAGGTGGGGACAGATACGCAGTATTTT
TRBV5-1	.	.	TRBJ1-2	CASSLDSFYGYTF	TGCGCCAGCAGCTTGGACTCCTTCTATGGCTACACCTTC
TRBV28	.	.	TRBJ2-4	CASRQGSKNIQYF	TGTGCCAGCAGGCAGGGCTCCAAAAACATTCAGTACTTC
TRBV5-5	.	.	TRBJ1-5	CASSDPGSNQPQHF	TGTGCCAGCAGCGATCCAGGTAGCAATCAGCCCCAGCATTTT
TRBV27	.	.	TRBJ1-5	CASSLDSMGNQPQHF	TGTGCCAGCAGTTTGGACTCAATGGGCAATCAGCCCCAGCATTTT
TRBV7-8	.	few	TRBJ2-7	CASSLGGSAYEQYF	TGTGCCAGCAGCTTAGGGGGCAGCGCCTACGAGCAGTACTTC
TRBV7-3	.	few	TRBJ2-3	CASSFQGNTDTQYF	TGTGCCAGCAGCTTCCAGGGGAACACAGATACGCAGTATTTT
TRBV30	.	.	TRBJ1-1	CAWSVIRDTEAFF	TGTGCCTGGAGTGTAATTAGAGACACTGAAGCTTTCTTT
TRBV28	TRBD1	few	TRBJ1-2	CASRDREGFEGYTF	TGTGCCAGCCGGGACAGGGAAGGTTTCGAAGGCTACACCTTC
TRBV5-1	.	.	TRBJ2-7	CASSLSGTRADEQYF	TGCGCCAGCAGCTTATCAGGGACTCGCGCAGACGAGCAGTACTTC